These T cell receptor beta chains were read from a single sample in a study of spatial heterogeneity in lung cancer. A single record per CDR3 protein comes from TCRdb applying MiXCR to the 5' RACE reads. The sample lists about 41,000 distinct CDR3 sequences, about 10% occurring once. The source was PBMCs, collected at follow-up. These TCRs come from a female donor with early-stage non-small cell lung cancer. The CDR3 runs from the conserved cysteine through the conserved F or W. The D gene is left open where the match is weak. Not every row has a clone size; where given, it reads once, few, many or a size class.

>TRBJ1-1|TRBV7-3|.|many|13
TGTGCCAGCAGCTTAACGGGGAACACTGAAGCTTTCTTT
CASSLTGNTEAFF
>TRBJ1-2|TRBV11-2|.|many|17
TGTGCCAGCAGCCCCCTACGGGACACAAAAGCTAACTATGGCTACACCTTC
CASSPLRDTKANYGYTF
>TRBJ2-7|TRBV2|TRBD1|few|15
TGTGCCAGCAGTGAAGACCGCACAGGGGGCTACGAGCAGTACTTC
CASSEDRTGGYEQYF
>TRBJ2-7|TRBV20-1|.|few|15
TGCAGTGCTAGAGATATCAGGGGAAGCTCCTACGAGCAGTACTTC
CSARDIRGSSYEQYF
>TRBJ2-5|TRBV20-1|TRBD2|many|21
TGCAGTGCTAGAGACCCAGTTGAAGGGAAGCTAGCGGGGGGGCCCAGGGAGACCCAGTACTTC
CSARDPVEGKLAGGPRETQYF
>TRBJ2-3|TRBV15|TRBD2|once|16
TGTGCCACCAGCCCCATAGCGCGGGGGGTTGGAGATACGCAGTATTTT
CATSPIARGVGDTQYF
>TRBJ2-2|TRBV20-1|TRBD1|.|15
TGCAGTGCTAGAGATGACAGGGGGCATGGCGGGGAGCTGTTTTTT
CSARDDRGHGGELFF
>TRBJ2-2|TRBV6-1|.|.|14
TGTGCCAGCAGTGAACAGATGAACACCGGGGAGCTGTTTTTT
CASSEQMNTGELFF
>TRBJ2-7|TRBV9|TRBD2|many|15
TGTGCCAGCAGCGTAGCTCCCAGCGGGATGGACGAGCAGTACTTC
CASSVAPSGMDEQYF
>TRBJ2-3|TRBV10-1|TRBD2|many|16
TGCGCCAGCAGTGAGTTTAGCGGGGGATCCACAGATACGCAGTATTTT
CASSEFSGGSTDTQYF
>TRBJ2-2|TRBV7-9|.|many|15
TGTGCCAGCAGCTTGCAGAGCGCGAACACCGGGGAGCTGTTTTTT
CASSLQSANTGELFF
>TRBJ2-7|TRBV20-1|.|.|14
TGCAGTGCTAGACCCCCCGGGGGCTCCTACGAGCAGTACTTC
CSARPPGGSYEQYF